The 26 T cell receptor beta chains listed next were all sequenced from one sample in a study of blood T cell repertoires in COVID-19. Generated by immunoSEQ multiplex PCR, the TCRdb table keeps only in-frame clones and is missing some. The sample has fewer than 600,000 clones; roughly 90% are singletons. The sample comprised PBMCs or T cells enriched from blood (not recorded which). The receptors stem from a woman between 40 and 50 years old who had recovered from COVID-19.

V gene TRBV12-5 combines with J gene TRBJ2-5; D perhaps matches TRBD1 (5 bases). In germline, CDR1 is LGHNT, CDR2 FRNRAP. This CDR3 comprises 13 residues. The V gene lost 5 bases and the J gene lost 1 base, with 8 bases spanning the gap. The CDR3 DNA is TGTGCTAGTGGTCCAGACAGCCAAGAGACCCAGTACTTC. Translating gives CASGPDSQETQYF. Supplemented by reference TRBV12-5 and TRBJ2-5, the full variable domain reads DARVTQTPRHKVTEMGQEVTMRCQPILGHNTVFWYRQTMMQGLELLAYFRNRAPLDDSGMPKDRFSAEMPDATLATLKIQPSEPRDSAVYFCASGPDSQETQYFGPGTRLLVL.

The rearrangement uses TRBV4-3 and TRBJ1-2, with D possibly matching TRBD1 (5 bases). The CDR3 covers 16 residues. From germline, CDR1 is LGHNA and CDR2 YSLEER. Trimming removed 0 bases at V and 8 bases at J, with 19 bases between. The CDR3 bases are TGCGCCAGCAGCCAAGATCTGGACGGCCGGAAGGGGGGCTACACCTTC. This encodes CASSQDLDGRKGGYTF.

As DNA, the CDR3 is TGTGCCAGCAGCTTAGCCCGAAGCGGGGCCTACGAGCAGTACTTC. This gives the protein CASSLARSGAYEQYF. This chain links TRBV7-2 with TRBJ2-7; 7 positions match TRBD2. CDR1 is SGHTA, CDR2 FQGNSA, per germline. J lost 2 bases, V lost 0 bases, and 4 bases had no gene match. The CDR3 consists of 15 residues.

The genes are TRBV11-2 and TRBJ1-1, with D maybe TRBD1 (5 bases). V lost 5 bases, J lost 11 bases, and 15 bases lay in between. Germline assignment: CDR1 SGHAT and CDR2 FQNNGV. CDR3 length: 12 residues. This CDR3 is CASSRQGTGAFF. The CDR3 DNA reads TGTGCCAGCAGCAGGCAGGGTACTGGGGCTTTCTTT.

The chain recombines TRBV7-8 with TRBJ2-5; D is possibly TRBD2 (5 bases). The CDR3 extends over 14 amino acids. Germline V gene data show CDR1 as SGHVS and CDR2 as FQNEAQ. Deletions cut 6 bases from V and 3 bases from J, with 14 bases between. CDR3 nucleotide sequence: TGTGCCAGCAGATATGACAAGAGGGAAGAGACCCAGTACTTC. As protein: CASRYDKREETQYF.

The chain recombines TRBV24-1 with TRBJ2-1, with a possible D match to TRBD1 (5 bases). The CDR3 contains 15 residues. Deletions cut 4 bases from V and 4 bases from J, with 13 bases between. Germline CDR1 and CDR2: KGHDR and SFDVKD. This chain's CDR3 is CATSDPKGNYNEQFF. The CDR3 nucleotides are TGTGCCACCAGTGACCCTAAGGGGAATTACAATGAGCAGTTCTTC.

V usage is TRBV19 and J usage is TRBJ1-4; TRBD1 matches 9 bases. The CDR3 sequence is 15 residues long. V trimming: 3 bases; J trimming: 10 bases; junction bases outside the gene matches: 9. Germline CDR1 LNHDA, CDR2 SQIVND (reference sequence). The CDR3: CASSIKGTGRGKLFF. In DNA form, the CDR3 reads TGTGCCAGTAGTATTAAGGGGACAGGGAGAGGAAAACTGTTTTTT.

The DNA of the CDR3 is TGTGCCAGCAGCGTCAAACAGGGGGCGCTTTCGACAGATACGCAGTATTTT. Protein: CASSVKQGALSTDTQYF. The chain couples TRBV9 to TRBJ2-3; 9 nucleotides align to TRBD1. Per germline, CDR1 SGDLS and CDR2 YYNGEE. The J segment lost 3 bases and the V segment lost 2 bases, leaving 10 bases of the junction unmatched. CDR3 length: 17 residues.

This chain links TRBV3-1 (or the pseudogene TRBV3-2) with TRBJ2-7, with 7 bases fitting TRBD1. The CDR3 runs 14 residues. Germline CDR1 reads LGHDT; CDR2 reads YNNKEL (reference sequence). J was trimmed by 8 bases and V by 6 bases; bases with no gene match: 13. Written as DNA, the CDR3 is TGTGCCAGCAGTCAGGTCACAGGGGATAACAAGCAGTACTTC. It translates to CASSQVTGDNKQYF.

The gene calls are TRBV28 and TRBJ1-3, with 7 bases lining up with TRBD1. This CDR3 is built from 16 residues. CDR1 and CDR2 from the germline V gene are MDHEN and SYDVKM. With V trimmed by 6 bases and J by 0 bases, 8 bases remained unmatched. CDR3: CASRRQGLISGNTIYF. The CDR3 DNA reads as TGTGCCAGCAGGAGACAGGGCCTAATCTCTGGAAACACCATATATTTT.

The rearrangement uses TRBV28 and TRBJ2-1; 9 nucleotides agree with TRBD1. The V gene's germline CDR1 is MDHEN and CDR2 SYDVKM. This CDR3 is 16 amino acids long. V shed 4 bases, J shed 4 bases, and the junction held 8 bases outside the gene matches. The CDR3 DNA is TGTGCCAGCAGTTCCCTATTGACAGGGGGATACAATGAGCAGTTCTTC. This gives the protein CASSSLLTGGYNEQFF.

Note on this clone: The same CDR3 also results from other DNA sequences found in this sample. The gene calls are TRBV6-5 and TRBJ1-1, with 8 nucleotides matching TRBD1. V was pared by 0 bases and J by 1 base, with 1 base of the junction left unmatched. This CDR3 contains 15 residues. Germline V gene lookup returns CDR1 MNHEY and CDR2 SVGAGI. CDR3 sequence: CASSYSGQGNTEAFF. CDR3 nucleotide sequence: TGTGCCAGCAGTTACTCAGGACAGGGGAACACTGAAGCTTTCTTT.

J is TRBJ1-1 and V is TRBV14; D call uncertain. The germline CDR1 and CDR2 sequences are SGHDN and FVKESK. The CDR3 is made up of 13 amino acids. The germline V and J ends were trimmed by 6 bases and 2 bases, with 10 bases remaining between them. The CDR3 is CASSSGLNTEAFF. CDR3 in DNA: TGTGCCAGCAGTAGCGGACTCAACACTGAAGCTTTCTTT.

This clone was counted once. CDR3 in amino acids: CASSGQGGVAGSNEQYF. For the CDR3, the DNA is TGTGCCAGCAGTGGCCAGGGTGGGGTAGCGGGATCCAACGAGCAGTACTTC. J is TRBJ2-7 and V is TRBV25-1; TRBD2 aligns across 8 bases. The CDR3 runs to 17 residues. V shed 4 bases and J 5 bases; nucleotides not matched to a gene: 16. Germline V gene lookup returns CDR1 MGHDK and CDR2 SYGVNS.

This chain connects TRBV6-2 or TRBV6-3 to TRBJ1-1; D unclear. Trimming stripped 0 bases from V and 0 bases from J, with 14 bases between. Germline V CDR1 and CDR2: MNHEY, SVGEGT. This CDR3 comprises 17 residues. The CDR3 reads CASSYSIAVPMNTEAFF. DNA of the CDR3: TGTGCCAGCAGTTACTCGATTGCAGTACCCATGAACACTGAAGCTTTCTTT.

Turning to this clone: In the same sample, other DNA sequences code for this CDR3. The genes are TRBV2 and TRBJ1-5, with D perhaps matching TRBD1 (6 bases). With 4 bases removed from V and 3 bases from J, the gap between germline ends came to 10 bases. The CDR3 has 14 amino acids. The germline CDR1 and CDR2 sequences are SNHLY and FYNNEI. The DNA of the CDR3 is TGTGCCAGCAGTGGGGGGCGTCTCAATCAGCCCCAGCATTTT. Its translation is CASSGGRLNQPQHF.

The chain uses TRBV7-9 and TRBJ2-5, with 7 bases identical to TRBD2. The CDR3 is made up of 16 amino acids. With 5 bases clipped from V and 3 bases from J, the junction kept 12 bases outside the gene matches. Looked up from germline, CDR1 is SEHNR and CDR2 is FQNEAQ (reference sequence). The DNA of the CDR3 is TGTGCCAGCAGCCCCCCCCTCGCGGGGGATGAAGAGACCCAGTACTTC. This codes for CASSPPLAGDEETQYF.

The rearrangement links TRBV5-5 to TRBJ2-7; D ambiguous. The germline CDR1 and CDR2 sequences are SGHKS and YYEKEE (reference sequence). Trimming removed 3 bases at V and 5 bases at J, with 6 bases between. The CDR3 totals 11 residues. The DNA for the CDR3 is TGTGCCAGCAGCTGGGCGAACGAGCAGTACTTC. Translated: CASSWANEQYF.

The chain combines TRBV4-3 with TRBJ2-2, with 7 nucleotides matching TRBD1. CDR1 LGHNA and CDR2 YSLEER come from the germline V gene. The CDR3 runs to 17 residues. V was pared by 1 base and J by 6 bases, with 11 bases of the junction left unmatched. CDR3 amino acids: CASSQGRDSVLAGELFF. CDR3 in DNA: TGCGCCAGCAGCCAAGGCCGGGACAGCGTTTTGGCCGGGGAGCTGTTTTTT.

The V call is TRBV19, the J call TRBJ1-3; possibly TRBD1 for D (5 bases). The length of the CDR3 is 15 residues. Germline V lookup: CDR1 LNHDA, CDR2 SQIVND (reference sequence). Trimming left V 3 bases short and J 1 base short, with 10 bases between. CDR3 sequence: CASSMDGGSGNTIYF. CDR3 bases: TGTGCCAGTAGTATGGATGGGGGGTCTGGAAACACCATATATTTT.

The chain employs TRBV7-8 and TRBJ2-7; maybe TRBD2 (7 bases). Trimming cost V 4 bases and J 6 bases, with 22 bases left between them. The CDR3 sequence is 16 residues long. CDR1 is SGHVS, CDR2 FQNEAQ, per germline. In DNA form, the CDR3 reads TGTGCCAGCAGCTCAGGGGTTCGGACTAGTGTTTTCGAGCAGTACTTC. As protein: CASSSGVRTSVFEQYF.

This clone was counted between two and nine times. Germline is not matched at one junction end, which may reflect a read error. The chain joins TRBV5-1 to TRBJ2-3; TRBD2 matches at 13 bases. The CDR3 runs to 18 residues. Germline CDR1 reads SGHRS; CDR2 reads YFSETQ. The CDR3 coding sequence is TGCGCCAGCAGCTGGTCCCTCGGGTTCCGGACTAGCGGGAGTTTCTTGGATTTT. Its protein product is CASSWSLGFRTSGSFLDF. Full variable domain (remainder filled in from reference TRBV5-1 and TRBJ2-3): KAGVTQTPRYLIKTRGQQVTLSCSPISGHRSVSWYQQTPGQGLQFLFEYFSETQRNKGNFPGRFSGRQFSNSRSEMNVSTLELGDSALYLCASSWSLGFRTSGSFLDFGPGTRLTVL.

The sample holds one count of this clone. This chain uses TRBV27 with TRBJ2-5; TRBD2 matches 9 bases. Trimming took 6 bases from V and 7 from J; bases not matched to a gene: 18. Germline V gives CDR1 MNHEY, CDR2 SMNVEV (reference sequence). The CDR3 is 17 amino acids. The CDR3 bases are TGTGCCAGCAGCCGCTTTATGCTAGCGGGGTCTAGTAGGACCCAGTACTTC. It is translated as CASSRFMLAGSSRTQYF.

The V call is TRBV25-1, the J call TRBJ1-2; 8 bases match TRBD1. The CDR3 spans 14 residues. V gave up 4 bases and J gave up 8 bases; unmatched junction bases: 9. The V gene's germline CDR1 is MGHDK and CDR2 SYGVNS. In DNA form, the CDR3 reads TGTGCCAGCAGTGGGGGACAGGCCTCAGGCGGCTACACCTTC. Translated: CASSGGQASGGYTF.

This chain uses TRBV4-2 with TRBJ2-3, with unresolved D. Germline V gives CDR1 LGHNA, CDR2 YNFKEQ. The length of the CDR3 is 13 residues. V lost 7 bases, J lost 6 bases, and 14 bases lay in between. The CDR3 region is CASTTGGRDTQYF. Written as DNA, the CDR3 is TGTGCCAGCACTACCGGTGGTCGGGATACGCAGTATTTT.

The rearrangement uses TRBV6-5 and TRBJ2-1; 11 bases map to TRBD2. The V and J ends lost 6 bases and 9 bases, in that order; junction bases with no gene match: 10. Germline-derived CDR1 and CDR2 are MNHEY and SVGAGI. The CDR3 totals 15 residues. The CDR3 region has the DNA TGTGCCAGCAGCCCCCCACTAGCGGGAGTCGGTGAGCAGTTCTTC. As protein: CASSPPLAGVGEQFF.